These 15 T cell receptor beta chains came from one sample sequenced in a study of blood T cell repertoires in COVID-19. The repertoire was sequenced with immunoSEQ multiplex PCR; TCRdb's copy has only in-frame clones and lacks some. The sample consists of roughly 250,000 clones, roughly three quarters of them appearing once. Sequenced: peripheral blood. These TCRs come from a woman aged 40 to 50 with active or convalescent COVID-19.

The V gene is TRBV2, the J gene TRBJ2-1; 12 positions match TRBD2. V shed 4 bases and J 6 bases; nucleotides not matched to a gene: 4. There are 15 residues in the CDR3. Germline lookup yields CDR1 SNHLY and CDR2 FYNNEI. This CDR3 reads CASSVTSGGVNEQFF. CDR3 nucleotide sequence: TGTGCCAGCAGTGTGACTAGCGGGGGAGTCAATGAGCAGTTCTTC.

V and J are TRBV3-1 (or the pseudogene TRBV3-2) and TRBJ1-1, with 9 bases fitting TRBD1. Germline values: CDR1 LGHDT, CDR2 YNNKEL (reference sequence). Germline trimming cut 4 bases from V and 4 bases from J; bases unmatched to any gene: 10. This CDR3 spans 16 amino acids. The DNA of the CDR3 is TGTGCCAGCAGCCGCCGACAGGGGGAGGCCGGCACTGAAGCTTTCTTT. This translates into CASSRRQGEAGTEAFF.

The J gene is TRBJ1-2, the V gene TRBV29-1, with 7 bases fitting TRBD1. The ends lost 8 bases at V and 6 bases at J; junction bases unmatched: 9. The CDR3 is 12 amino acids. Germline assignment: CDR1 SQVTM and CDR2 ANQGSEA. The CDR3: CSFTMTGHGYTF. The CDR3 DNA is TGCAGCTTTACCATGACAGGGCATGGCTACACCTTC.

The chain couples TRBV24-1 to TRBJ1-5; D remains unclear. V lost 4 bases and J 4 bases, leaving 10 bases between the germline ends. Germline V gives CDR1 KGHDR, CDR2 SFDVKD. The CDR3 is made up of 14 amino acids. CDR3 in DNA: TGTGCCACCAGTGACCCCGACAAAAATCAGCCCCAGCATTTT. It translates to CATSDPDKNQPQHF.

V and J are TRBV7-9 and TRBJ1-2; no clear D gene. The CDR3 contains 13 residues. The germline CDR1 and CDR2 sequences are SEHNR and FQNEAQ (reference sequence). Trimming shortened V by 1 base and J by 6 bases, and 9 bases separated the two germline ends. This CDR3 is CASSLESGDGYTF. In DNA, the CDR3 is TGTGCCAGCAGCTTAGAGAGCGGGGATGGCTACACCTTC.

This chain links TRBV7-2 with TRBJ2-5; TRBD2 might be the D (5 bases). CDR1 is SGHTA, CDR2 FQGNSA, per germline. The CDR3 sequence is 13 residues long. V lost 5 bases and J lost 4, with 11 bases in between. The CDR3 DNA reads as TGTGCCAGCAGCGGACGGGGATTAGAGACCCAGTACTTC. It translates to CASSGRGLETQYF.

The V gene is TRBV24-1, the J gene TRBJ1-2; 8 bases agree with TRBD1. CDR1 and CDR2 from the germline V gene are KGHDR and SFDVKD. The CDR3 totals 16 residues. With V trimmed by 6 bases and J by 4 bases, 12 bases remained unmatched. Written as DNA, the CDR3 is TGTGCCACCAGTACCCGAGACAGGGGAGATGGCTATGGCTACACCTTC. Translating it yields CATSTRDRGDGYGYTF.

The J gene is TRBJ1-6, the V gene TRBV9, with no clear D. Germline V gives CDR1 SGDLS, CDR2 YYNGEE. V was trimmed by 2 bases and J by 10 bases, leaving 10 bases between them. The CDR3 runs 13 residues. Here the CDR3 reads CASSVSLGSPLHF. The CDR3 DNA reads TGTGCCAGCAGCGTCTCCCTCGGGTCACCCCTCCACTTT. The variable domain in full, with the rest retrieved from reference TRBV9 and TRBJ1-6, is DSGVTQTPKHLITATGQRVTLRCSPRSGDLSVYWYQQSLDQGLQFLIQYYNGEERAKGNILERFSAQQFPDLHSELNLSSLELGDSALYFCASSVSLGSPLHFGNGTRLTVT.

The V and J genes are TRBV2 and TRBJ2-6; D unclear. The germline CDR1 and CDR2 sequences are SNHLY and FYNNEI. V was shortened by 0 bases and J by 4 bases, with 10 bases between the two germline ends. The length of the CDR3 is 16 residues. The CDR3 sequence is CASSEAQSAGANVLTF. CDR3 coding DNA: TGTGCCAGCAGTGAAGCTCAGAGCGCCGGGGCCAACGTCCTGACTTTC.

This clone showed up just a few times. The CDR3 DNA reads as TGTGCCAGCAGCCACGATTCTTTTGAGGGGGAGAGCTCCTACGAGCAGTACGTC. Its protein is CASSHDSFEGESSYEQYV. The chain employs TRBV12-1 and TRBJ2-7; the table's D call, TRBD1, was not checked against the DNA. TRBV12-1 is deemed a pseudogene. The CDR3 loop spans 18 amino acids.

The DNA of the CDR3 is TGTGCCAGCAGCTTAGACCTCCAGCTAGCCTACGAGCAGTACTTC. This sequence encodes CASSLDLQLAYEQYF. The chain combines TRBV11-1 with TRBJ2-7; no firm D call. This CDR3 is 15 amino acids long. V was pared by 1 base and J by 2 bases, with 12 bases between. Germline CDR1 is SGHAT and CDR2 is FQDESV (reference sequence). Together with reference TRBV11-1 and TRBJ2-7, the CDR3 gives the full variable domain: EAEVAQSPRYKITEKSQAVAFWCDPISGHATLYWYRQILGQGPELLVQFQDESVVDDSQLPKDRFSAERLKGVDSTLKIQPAELGDSAMYLCASSLDLQLAYEQYFGPGTRLTVT.

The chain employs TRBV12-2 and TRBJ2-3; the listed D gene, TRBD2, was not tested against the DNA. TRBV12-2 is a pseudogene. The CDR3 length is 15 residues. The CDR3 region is CASRLATGCTDTQYF. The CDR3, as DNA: TGTGCAAGTCGCTTAGCGACGGGGTGCACAGATACGCAGTATTTT.

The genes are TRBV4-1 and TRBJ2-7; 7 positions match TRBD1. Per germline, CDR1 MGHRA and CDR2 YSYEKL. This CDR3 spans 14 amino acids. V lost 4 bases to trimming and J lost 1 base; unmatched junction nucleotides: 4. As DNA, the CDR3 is TGCGCCAGCAGCCTGGGACAGATATCCTACGAGCAGTACTTC. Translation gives CASSLGQISYEQYF.

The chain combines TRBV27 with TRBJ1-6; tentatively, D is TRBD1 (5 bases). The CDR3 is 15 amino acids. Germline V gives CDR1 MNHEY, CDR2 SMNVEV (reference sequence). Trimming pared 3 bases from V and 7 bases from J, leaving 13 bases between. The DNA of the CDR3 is TGTGCCAGCAGTTTGGGGGGGGTGGGAAATTCACCCCTCCACTTT. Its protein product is CASSLGGVGNSPLHF.

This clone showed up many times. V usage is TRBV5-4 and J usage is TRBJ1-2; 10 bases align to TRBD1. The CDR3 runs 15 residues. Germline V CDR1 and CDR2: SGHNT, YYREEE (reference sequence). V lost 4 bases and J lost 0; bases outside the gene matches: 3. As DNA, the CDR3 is TGTGCCAGCAGCGGGACAGGGGACTCTAACTATGGCTACACCTTC. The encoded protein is CASSGTGDSNYGYTF.